The entry that follows covers one T cell receptor (beta chain) sequence. These data originate in a study of blood T cell repertoires in COVID-19. The length of the CDR3 is 14 residues. Germline V gene sequence: CDR1 LGHNT, CDR2 FRNRAP. The V and J ends lost 6 bases and 6 bases, in that order; junction bases with no gene match: 7. Data came from immunoSEQ multiplex PCR; TCRdb stores just in-frame clones and leaves some out. The table lists about 160,000 clones, 92% of them singletons. This TCR was recovered from a man between 25 and 39 years old with COVID-19, enrolled during active disease. The specimen sequenced was peripheral blood. The chain links TRBV12-5 to TRBJ1-5; 8 nucleotides align to TRBD1. The CDR3 spells CASGSDRETQPQHF. Here the CDR3 DNA reads TGTGCTAGTGGCTCGGACAGGGAAACTCAGCCCCAGCATTTT.